What follows are 24 T cell receptor beta chains derived from one specimen sequenced in a study of T cell responses to AZD1222 COVID-19 vaccine. The table came from immunoSEQ multiplex PCR; TCRdb's copy has only in-frame clones and leaves some out. The data hold approximately 160,000 clones, with about 90% observed a single time. Sequenced material: peripheral blood, taken 28 days after the second AZD1222 dose. The receptor source for this set is an adult who received the AZD1222 COVID-19 vaccine.

The CDR3 bases are TGTGCCAGCAGTTACGGGACAGGGAGTGTTAGAGAAGCTTTCTTT. Translating gives CASSYGTGSVREAFF. This chain uses TRBV6-5 with TRBJ1-1; 9 nucleotides line up with TRBD1. This CDR3 comprises 15 residues. V lost 2 bases, J lost 8 bases, and 9 bases stayed unmatched. The germline CDR1 and CDR2 sequences are MNHEY and SVGAGI.

The chain links TRBV5-1 to TRBJ2-5; 13 bases map to TRBD2. V trimming: 2 bases; J trimming: 7 bases; junction bases outside the gene matches: 8. The CDR3 sequence is 16 residues long. CDR1 is SGHRS and CDR2 is YFSETQ in the germline V gene. The CDR3 coding sequence is TGCGCCAGCAGCTTTTCCGGGACTAGCGGGGATGGGACCCAGTACTTC. Its translation: CASSFSGTSGDGTQYF.

J is TRBJ1-3 and V is TRBV6-5; D unresolved. Germline loops: CDR1 MNHEY, CDR2 SVGAGI. The CDR3 extends over 13 amino acids. V was pared by 0 bases and J by 4 bases, with 4 bases between. In nucleotides, the CDR3 is TGTGCCAGCAGTTACTCGGAGGGAAACACCATATATTTT. Its translation is CASSYSEGNTIYF.

This chain uses TRBV10-2 with TRBJ1-3; D is ambiguous. The CDR3 spans 14 residues. Trimming removed 2 bases from V and 0 bases from J, with 5 bases in between. Germline V gene data show CDR1 as WSHSY and CDR2 as SAAADI. The CDR3 reads CASSEGSSGNTIYF. CDR3 nucleotides: TGCGCCAGCAGTGAGGGCAGCTCTGGAAACACCATATATTTT.

This chain joins TRBV6-1 and TRBJ2-7; TRBD1 or TRBD2 may be the D gene (6 bases each). There are 17 residues in the CDR3. V gave up 2 bases and J gave up 7 bases, with 24 bases separating them. Germline CDR1 and CDR2: MNHNS and SASEGT. The CDR3 loop is CASSEYIMVRGLWEQYF. In nucleotides, the CDR3 is TGTGCCAGCAGTGAATATATTATGGTTCGGGGGCTTTGGGAGCAGTACTTC.

The J gene is TRBJ2-3, the V gene TRBV10-3, with TRBD1 matching over 8 bases. After removal of 0 bases from V and 7 bases from J, the junction contained 6 bases not matched to a gene. There are 15 residues in the CDR3. Germline V lookup: CDR1 ENHRY, CDR2 SYGVKD. The CDR3 is CAISESRQGSHTQYF. CDR3 in DNA: TGTGCCATCAGTGAGTCTAGACAGGGGAGTCATACGCAGTATTTT.

This clone turned up a few times. The chain combines TRBV5-1 with TRBJ1-1; 8 bases fit TRBD1. Germline V gives CDR1 SGHRS, CDR2 YFSETQ. Trimming took 4 bases from V and 2 from J; bases not matched to a gene: 4. CDR3 length equals 14 residues. The CDR3 nucleotides are TGCGCCAGCAGCACGGGACAGGCCAACACTGAAGCTTTCTTT. Protein product: CASSTGQANTEAFF.

Points on this clone: Other nucleotide sequences from this sample produce the same CDR3. The V call is TRBV19, the J call TRBJ2-7; D is possibly TRBD1 or TRBD2 (5 bases each). Trimming stripped 4 bases from V and 7 bases from J, with 8 bases between. Germline CDR1 and CDR2: LNHDA and SQIVND (reference sequence). The CDR3 extends over 11 amino acids. The CDR3 region has the DNA TGTGCCAGTAGTAGGGGGTTGGAGCAGTACTTC. This gives the protein CASSRGLEQYF.

The chain employs TRBV14 and TRBJ2-1; D ambiguous. The CDR3 has 14 residues. Trimming removed 2 bases at V and 0 bases at J, with 5 bases between. CDR1 SGHDN and CDR2 FVKESK come from the germline V gene. This CDR3 is CASSQKVSYNEQFF. The CDR3 nucleotides read TGTGCCAGCAGCCAAAAGGTCTCCTACAATGAGCAGTTCTTC. Filled out from reference TRBV14 and TRBJ2-1, the complete variable domain reads EAGVTQFPSHSVIEKGQTVTLRCDPISGHDNLYWYRRVMGKEIKFLLHFVKESKQDESGMPNNRFLAERTGGTYSTLKVQPAELEDSGVYFCASSQKVSYNEQFFGPGTRLTVL.

The chain combines TRBV5-6 with TRBJ1-5; D possibly corresponds to TRBD1 (5 bases). The CDR3 covers 14 residues. CDR1 and CDR2 from the germline V gene are SGHDT and YYEEEE. V dropped 6 bases and J dropped 2 bases, with 12 bases sitting between them. Here the CDR3 reads CASTFGAGNQPQHF. CDR3 bases: TGTGCCAGCACTTTCGGGGCGGGCAATCAGCCCCAGCATTTT. The full variable domain, its missing parts supplied by reference TRBV5-6 and TRBJ1-5, is DAGVTQSPTHLIKTRGQQVTLRCSPKSGHDTVSWYQQALGQGPQFIFQYYEEEERQRGNFPDRFSGHQFPNYSSELNVNALLLGDSALYLCASTFGAGNQPQHFGDGTRLSIL.

This chain links TRBV5-1 with TRBJ1-2, with TRBD1 as a possible D gene (5 bases). V lost 3 bases and J 8 bases, leaving 14 bases between the germline ends. The CDR3 sequence is 13 residues long. Germline V gives CDR1 SGHRS, CDR2 YFSETQ. The CDR3 loop reads CASSWDGGPGYTF. The CDR3 region has the DNA TGCGCCAGCAGCTGGGACGGCGGACCGGGCTACACCTTC.

The gene calls are TRBV7-9 and TRBJ1-3; no clear D gene. V gave up 5 bases and J gave up 0 bases, with 14 bases separating them. In germline, CDR1 is SEHNR, CDR2 FQNEAQ (reference sequence). The CDR3 runs to 16 residues. CDR3 residues: CASSPWTGSSGNTIYF. CDR3 DNA sequence: TGTGCCAGCAGCCCATGGACGGGGAGCTCTGGAAACACCATATATTTT.

The chain carries TRBV7-9 and TRBJ2-1, with TRBD2 identical over 9 bases. V lost 4 bases and J lost 7; bases outside the gene matches: 5. Germline loops: CDR1 SEHNR, CDR2 FQNEAQ (reference sequence). The CDR3 loop spans 14 amino acids. CDR3 nucleotides: TGTGCCAGCAGCTACAGGGCGGGAGGGAATGAGCAGTTCTTC. Translation gives CASSYRAGGNEQFF.

This rearrangement joins TRBV18 to TRBJ2-3; a weak D match, TRBD1 (5 bases). V lost 6 bases, J lost 8 bases, and 24 bases lay in between. The length of the CDR3 is 16 residues. The germline CDR1 and CDR2 sequences are KGHSH and LQKENI. CDR3 sequence: CASSLLIQGLLGTQYF. The CDR3 DNA is TGTGCCAGCTCTCTCCTCATTCAGGGTCTCCTTGGTACGCAGTATTTT.

The chain links TRBV5-5 to TRBJ1-6; D perhaps matches TRBD1 (5 bases). The germline V gene has CDR1 SGHKS and CDR2 YYEKEE (reference sequence). This CDR3 is 15 amino acids long. The germline V and J ends were trimmed by 4 bases and 7 bases, with 15 bases remaining between them. CDR3: CASSPEGRENSPLHF. CDR3 bases: TGTGCCAGCAGCCCGGAGGGGAGGGAGAATTCACCCCTCCACTTT.

V is TRBV2 and J is TRBJ1-4, with no clear D. V lost 4 bases and J 2 bases, leaving 11 bases between the germline ends. The germline V gene has CDR1 SNHLY and CDR2 FYNNEI. This CDR3 region has 15 residues. The CDR3 sequence: CASSASTSTNEKLFF. CDR3 DNA: TGTGCCAGCAGTGCGTCGACCTCGACTAATGAAAAACTGTTTTTT.

The chain combines TRBV5-1 with TRBJ2-7, with D maybe TRBD1 (7 bases). V lost 0 bases, J lost 1 base, and 11 bases lay in between. The CDR3 is made up of 15 amino acids. The germline V gene has CDR1 SGHRS and CDR2 YFSETQ. CDR3 nucleotide sequence: TGCGCCAGCAGCTTGGTAGCAGGGGGGTCCTACGAGCAGTACTTC. It yields the protein CASSLVAGGSYEQYF.

V gene TRBV5-4 combines with J gene TRBJ1-1; no reliable D call. V was shortened by 4 bases and J by 0 bases, with 7 bases between the two germline ends. CDR3 length: 13 residues. Germline CDR1 SGHNT, CDR2 YYREEE (reference sequence). CDR3 region: CASSTLMNTEAFF. CDR3 sequence (DNA): TGTGCCAGCAGCACCTTGATGAACACTGAAGCTTTCTTT.

The V and J genes are TRBV6-6 and TRBJ1-6; D call uncertain. The CDR3 spans 14 residues. Looked up from germline, CDR1 is MNHNY and CDR2 is SVGAGI (reference sequence). V was shortened by 4 bases and J by 11 bases, with 15 bases between the two germline ends. This chain's CDR3 is CASSSGDLVAPLHF. The CDR3 bases are TGTGCCAGCAGTTCGGGCGACCTGGTGGCACCCCTCCACTTT.

J is TRBJ2-7 and V is TRBV6-5; the match to TRBD1 covers 7 bases. The CDR3 is 15 residues long. V dropped 8 bases and J dropped 7; count of bases not matched to a gene: 17. In germline, CDR1 is MNHEY, CDR2 SVGAGI. The CDR3 protein is CASGYRDSPKVEQYF. The CDR3 region has the DNA TGTGCCAGCGGCTACCGGGACAGCCCTAAGGTTGAGCAGTACTTC.

V gene TRBV9 combines with J gene TRBJ1-3, with D perhaps TRBD1 (5 bases). This CDR3 is built from 15 residues. V dropped 0 bases and J dropped 3 bases, with 10 bases sitting between them. From germline, CDR1 is SGDLS and CDR2 YYNGEE. The DNA for the CDR3 is TGTGCCAGCAGCGTAGAGGGGACCTATGGAAACACCATATATTTT. The encoded protein is CASSVEGTYGNTIYF.

The chain has TRBV11-2 and TRBJ2-7; D uncertain. V shed 1 base and J shed 2 bases, with 12 bases lying between them. CDR1 and CDR2 (germline): SGHAT, FQNNGV. The CDR3 spans 15 residues. CDR3 bases: TGTGCCAGCAGCTTAGCTCCAGTACCTACCTACGAGCAGTACTTC. Protein: CASSLAPVPTYEQYF.

V gene TRBV23-1 combines with J gene TRBJ1-6; 9 bases agree with TRBD1. TRBV23-1 is designated an ORF whose function remains uncertain. V lost 5 bases and J lost 8; bases outside the gene matches: 7. This CDR3 region has 15 residues. The CDR3: CASSLTGGADSPLHF. For the CDR3, the DNA is TGCGCCAGCAGTTTGACAGGGGGGGCGGATTCACCCCTCCACTTT.

This chain uses TRBV6-5 with TRBJ2-1; D tentatively reads TRBD1 or TRBD2 (5 bases each). The CDR3 spans 15 residues. From germline, CDR1 is MNHEY and CDR2 SVGAGI. V lost 0 bases to trimming and J lost 4 bases, with 10 bases between them. The CDR3: CASSYSWGLYNEQFF. The CDR3 nucleotides read TGTGCCAGCAGTTACTCATGGGGGTTATACAATGAGCAGTTCTTC.